This passage covers 16 T cell receptor beta chains from one sample sequenced in a study of CD8 T cells in Susac syndrome. The RNA, about 0.5 to 1 ug, was put through reverse transcription using random hexamers. TCRdb re-derived calls from the immunoSEQ multiplex PCR reads in MiXCR, one entry per CDR3 protein. The sample holds more than 70,000 distinct CDR3 sequences, 90% to 95% seen once. The sequenced material came from CD8+ T cells from PBMCs. The receptors come from a human donor in good health.

This clonotype appeared once. The CDR3 DNA follows: TGCGCCAGCAGCCCGGGCGGGGGCTGGGATGAGCAGTTCTTC. It yields the protein CASSPGGGWDEQFF. The chain links TRBV4-1 to TRBJ2-1; a possible D gene is TRBD2 (7 bases). The CDR3 has 14 residues. The germline CDR1 and CDR2 sequences are MGHRA and YSYEKL. V was clipped by 4 bases and J by 8 bases, with 15 bases between them.

The V call is TRBV28, the J call TRBJ2-4; 12 nucleotides align to TRBD2. The CDR3 runs 17 residues. Looked up from germline, CDR1 is MDHEN and CDR2 is SYDVKM. V trimming: 7 bases; J trimming: 6 bases; junction bases outside the gene matches: 13. The CDR3 spells CASTLATSGGSLNIQYF. CDR3 DNA sequence: TGTGCCAGCACCCTTGCGACTAGCGGGGGCTCGTTAAACATTCAGTACTTC.

The rearrangement uses TRBV9 and TRBJ1-1, with a possible D match to TRBD1 (5 bases). Trimming removed 0 bases at V and 1 base at J, with 10 bases between. Looked up from germline, CDR1 is SGDLS and CDR2 is YYNGEE. The CDR3 runs to 15 residues. CDR3 protein: CASSVAGGTNTEAFF. The CDR3 region has the DNA TGTGCCAGCAGCGTAGCGGGAGGGACGAACACTGAAGCTTTCTTT.

The chain uses TRBV5-5 and TRBJ1-5; no clear D. Trimming took off 3 bases at V and 2 bases at J, with 12 bases between the two ends. CDR3 length: 15 residues. Germline-derived CDR1 and CDR2 are SGHKS and YYEKEE (reference sequence). CDR3 DNA sequence: TGTGCCAGCAGCTGGCGGGGAGATGGCAATCAGCCCCAGCATTTT. It encodes CASSWRGDGNQPQHF.

The chain employs TRBV10-3 and TRBJ1-1, with D uncertain. The CDR3 extends over 15 amino acids. Germline-derived CDR1 and CDR2 are ENHRY and SYGVKD. V dropped 0 bases and J dropped 4 bases, with 12 bases sitting between them. Here the CDR3 DNA reads TGTGCCATCAGTGAGTCGAGAGGGCGCGGCACTGAAGCTTTCTTT. Protein product: CAISESRGRGTEAFF.

This chain uses TRBV9 with TRBJ2-1; 8 positions agree with TRBD2. Trimming took 4 bases from V and 7 from J; bases not matched to a gene: 4. The CDR3 covers 13 residues. In germline, CDR1 is SGDLS, CDR2 YYNGEE. CDR3 region: CASSPGGGNEQFF. The CDR3 region has the DNA TGTGCCAGCAGCCCCGGGGGGGGAAATGAGCAGTTCTTC.

V usage is TRBV27 and J usage is TRBJ1-1, with a weak D call TRBD1 (5 bases). The CDR3 runs 13 residues. CDR1 MNHEY and CDR2 SMNVEV come from the germline V gene (reference sequence). With 3 bases removed from V and 6 bases from J, the gap between germline ends came to 11 bases. The CDR3 nucleotides are TGTGCCAGCAGTTTCACCGGGACCTCTGAAGCTTTCTTT. The encoded protein is CASSFTGTSEAFF.

The chain carries TRBV7-8 and TRBJ2-6; tentatively, D is TRBD1 or TRBD2 (5 bases each). Germline V lookup: CDR1 SGHVS, CDR2 FQNEAQ. V gave up 3 bases and J gave up 0 bases, with 15 bases separating them. CDR3 length: 18 amino acids. The CDR3 is CASSLNPAGTSGANVLTF. The CDR3, as DNA: TGTGCCAGCAGCTTGAACCCGGCAGGGACCTCTGGGGCCAACGTCCTGACTTTC.

The chain links TRBV13 to TRBJ2-3, with a weak D call TRBD2 (7 bases). Germline assignment: CDR1 PRHDT and CDR2 FYEKMQ (reference sequence). This CDR3 spans 14 amino acids. V shed 5 bases and J shed 5 bases, with 14 bases lying between them. In nucleotides, the CDR3 is TGTGCCAGCAGCCCACGGGGGGCAGGAGATACGCAGTATTTT. Protein sequence: CASSPRGAGDTQYF.

This chain joins TRBV6-2 or TRBV6-3 and TRBJ2-5; the match to TRBD2 covers 9 bases. Germline V gene sequence: CDR1 MNHEY, CDR2 SVGEGT. Unmatched junction bases numbered 16, after V lost 6 bases and J lost 5 bases. The CDR3 loop spans 17 amino acids. The CDR3 nucleotides read TGTGCCAGCAGCTCGAGCGGCGGGGGGGCTTTATTGGAGACCCAGTACTTC. Its translation: CASSSSGGGALLETQYF.

V gene TRBV18 combines with J gene TRBJ2-7, with 7 bases matching TRBD1. Germline V gene lookup returns CDR1 KGHSH and CDR2 LQKENI. V shed 2 bases and J 5 bases; nucleotides not matched to a gene: 9. CDR3 length: 15 amino acids. The CDR3 spells CASSPRDRVYDEQYF. The CDR3 DNA follows: TGTGCCAGCTCACCAAGAGACAGGGTATACGACGAGCAGTACTTC. Full variable domain (rest looked up from reference TRBV18 and TRBJ2-7): NAGVMQNPRHLVRRRGQEARLRCSPMKGHSHVYWYRQLPEEGLKFMVYLQKENIIDESGMPKERFSAEFPKEGPSILRIQQVVRGDSAAYFCASSPRDRVYDEQYFGPGTRLTVT.

This chain joins TRBV29-1 and TRBJ2-1; TRBD2 agrees at 8 bases. V lost 0 bases, J lost 4 bases, and 5 bases stayed unmatched. The CDR3 extends over 15 amino acids. Per the germline V gene, CDR1 is SQVTM and CDR2 is ANQGSEA. The CDR3 sequence is CSVEDGTSAYNEQFF. Here the CDR3 DNA reads TGCAGCGTTGAAGACGGGACTAGTGCATACAATGAGCAGTTCTTC.

The chain carries TRBV20-1 and TRBJ1-2, with TRBD1 matching over 11 bases. The CDR3 covers 13 residues. The V gene end was trimmed by 5 bases and the J gene end by 8 bases; junction bases not matched to a gene: 7. CDR1 is DFQATT, CDR2 SNEGSKA, per germline (reference sequence). In DNA, the CDR3 is TGCAGTGCTCCTGGACAGGGGGCGAAGGGCTACACCTTC. Translation gives CSAPGQGAKGYTF.

The rearrangement joins TRBV6-5 to TRBJ2-3; D perhaps matches TRBD2 (6 bases). This CDR3 has 14 amino acids. Per the germline V gene, CDR1 is MNHEY and CDR2 is SVGAGI. V was pared by 2 bases and J by 3 bases, with 9 bases between. The CDR3 spells CASSYGGGTDTQYF. Written as DNA, the CDR3 is TGTGCCAGCAGTTACGGGGGAGGTACAGATACGCAGTATTTT.

This sequence joins TRBV7-8 and TRBJ1-2, with D perhaps matching TRBD1 (5 bases). The V gene's germline CDR1 is SGHVS and CDR2 FQNEAQ. There are 14 residues in the CDR3. V was cut by 5 bases and J by 7 bases, with 17 bases left in between. CDR3 coding DNA: TGTGCCAGCAGCGTGAACCCCGGGGCAGGTGGCTACACCTTC. Amino acids: CASSVNPGAGGYTF.

The chain links TRBV6-5 to TRBJ1-3; the D gene is possibly TRBD1 (5 bases). The germline V gene has CDR1 MNHEY and CDR2 SVGAGI. V was trimmed by 0 bases and J by 0 bases, leaving 6 bases between them. The CDR3 is 15 amino acids. The CDR3 is CASSYSRGSGNTIYF. In nucleotides, the CDR3 is TGTGCCAGCAGTTACTCGAGGGGCTCTGGAAACACCATATATTTT.